This TCR beta chain was retrieved from a study of beta chain features in type 1 diabetes. Looking at the study overall: In all, 85 million to 130 million sorted cells from all samples were analyzed.

This CDR3 contains 13 residues. V lost 2 bases to trimming and J lost 8 bases, with 10 bases between them. Germline CDR1 reads MGHRA; CDR2 reads YSYEKL. Findings and caveats of the study: Resolution of whether HLA type affects TCRB rearrangement was not achieved here. Moderately but significantly shorter TCRB CDR3s were found in Type 1 diabetes patients in all four CD4+ subsets.

TCRB transcripts that were expressed got sequenced, as all of the isolated RNA had been reverse transcribed. The protocol was immunoSEQ multiplex PCR, while the TCRdb copy is restricted to in-frame clones and leaves out a portion. The data hold nearly 700,000 clones, with around an eighth observed a single time. With regard to this clone: The target antigen is unknown.

Each donor gave one heparinised blood draw averaging about 120 mL. Isolation of CD4+ naive, central memory, regulatory and stem cell-like memory cells was achieved by sorting via CD45RO/CCR7/CD25/CD127/CD95/CD27. This chain joins TRBV4-1 and TRBJ2-1; a weak D match, TRBD2 (5 bases). Sequenced sample: naive CD4+ T cells from blood. The origin of this receptor is a man between 18 and 29 years old with type 1 diabetes. CDR3 DNA sequence: TGCGCCAGCAGCCAATTGAGGGCCCATGAGCAGTTCTTC. This translates into CASSQLRAHEQFF.